A selection of T cell receptor beta chains follows, all from one sample in a study of blood T cell repertoires in COVID-19. Some clones are missing from TCRdb's copy, which holds only in-frame ones; the method was immunoSEQ multiplex PCR. The sample lists about 190,000 clones, around four fifths occurring once. Material for sequencing was peripheral blood. The origin of the receptors is a woman of 80 years or more with active or convalescent COVID-19. The CDR3 runs from the conserved cysteine through the conserved F or W. Each record gives: D gene, V gene, clone size, J gene, CDR3 DNA, CDR3 protein. D genes are given only for firm matches. Where a row states a size, it is once, few, many or the class of an expanded clone; other rows omit it.

d_call: NA
v_call: TRBV11-3
clone_size: few
j_call: TRBJ2-2
cdr3_nt: TGTGCCAGCAGCGCCCGGGACTCCGGCACCGGGGAGCTGTTTTTT
cdr3_aa: CASSARDSGTGELFF

d_call: NA
v_call: TRBV7-9
clone_size: NA
j_call: TRBJ1-6
cdr3_nt: TGTGCCAGCAGCTTGCAGACGGGGAGTGTTGGGAATTCACCCCTCCACTTT
cdr3_aa: CASSLQTGSVGNSPLHF

d_call: TRBD2
v_call: TRBV4-2
clone_size: NA
j_call: TRBJ2-3
cdr3_nt: TGTGCCAGCAGCCAAGTTTCCGGGTCGAGCGGGGCAAGCACAGATACGCAGTATTTT
cdr3_aa: CASSQVSGSSGASTDTQYF

d_call: NA
v_call: TRBV4-3
clone_size: few
j_call: TRBJ1-5
cdr3_nt: TGCGCCAGCAGCCAAGTTTGGGCAGGCAATCAGCCCCAGCATTTT
cdr3_aa: CASSQVWAGNQPQHF

d_call: TRBD2
v_call: TRBV5-1
clone_size: NA
j_call: TRBJ2-1
cdr3_nt: TGCGCCAGCAGCTTGGGGCTAGCGGGGGTCCAGATCTCCTACAATGAGCAGTTCTTC
cdr3_aa: CASSLGLAGVQISYNEQFF

d_call: TRBD1
v_call: TRBV30
clone_size: NA
j_call: TRBJ1-6
cdr3_nt: TGTGCCTGTGCCCGGGACAGACAAAATTCACCCCTCCACTTT
cdr3_aa: CACARDRQNSPLHF

d_call: NA
v_call: TRBV4-3
clone_size: NA
j_call: TRBJ1-2
cdr3_nt: TGCGCCAGCAGCCAAGATCCGCGGGCTTCTAACTATGGCTACACCTTC
cdr3_aa: CASSQDPRASNYGYTF

d_call: TRBD1
v_call: TRBV4-2
clone_size: NA
j_call: TRBJ2-2
cdr3_nt: TGTGCCAGCAGCCGGGCCGGGACAGGGTTTATTTTTTCCGGGGAGCTGTTTTTT
cdr3_aa: CASSRAGTGFIFSGELFF

d_call: NA
v_call: TRBV28
clone_size: NA
j_call: TRBJ2-3
cdr3_nt: TGTGCCAGCAGTTCGAGCTTGGATACGCAGTATTTT
cdr3_aa: CASSSSLDTQYF

d_call: NA
v_call: TRBV2
clone_size: NA
j_call: TRBJ2-1
cdr3_nt: TGTGCCAGCGGGGCGGGGGCCCTCTCCTACAATGAGCAGTTCTTC
cdr3_aa: CASGAGALSYNEQFF

d_call: TRBD2
v_call: TRBV7-2
clone_size: NA
j_call: TRBJ2-5
cdr3_nt: TGTGCCAGCAGTGGCCATAGCGGGGGGTTATGGACGACCCAGTACTTC
cdr3_aa: CASSGHSGGLWTTQYF

d_call: NA
v_call: TRBV7-6
clone_size: NA
j_call: TRBJ2-7
cdr3_nt: TGTGCCAGCAGCCTTAGAGGTGTCGGGGATGGCTACGAGCAGTACTTC
cdr3_aa: CASSLRGVGDGYEQYF

d_call: TRBD2
v_call: TRBV4-3
clone_size: NA
j_call: TRBJ2-2
cdr3_nt: TGCGCCAGCAGCCAAGATCTAGCGGGGGGGCTAGGGGAGCTGTTTTTT
cdr3_aa: CASSQDLAGGLGELFF

d_call: TRBD1
v_call: TRBV3-1/TRBV3-2
clone_size: NA
j_call: TRBJ1-6
cdr3_nt: TGTGCCAGCAGCGGACAGGCGGGAAATAATTCACCCCTCCACTTT
cdr3_aa: CASSGQAGNNSPLHF